The rows below give T cell receptor beta chains drawn from one sample of a study of T cell responses to AZD1222 COVID-19 vaccine. Data came from immunoSEQ multiplex PCR; TCRdb stores just in-frame clones and leaves some out. This table holds about 150,000 clones, approximately 90% found once. The source was peripheral blood, collected 28 days after the second AZD1222 dose. These receptors were obtained from an adult who received the AZD1222 COVID-19 vaccine. CDR3s include the opening cysteine and the closing phenylalanine or tryptophan. Each record gives: CDR3 length, D gene, V gene, J gene, clone size, CDR3 DNA, CDR3 protein. A D gene is named only where the DNA matches it firmly. Rows give clone size only sometimes, using once, few, many, or a class for an expanded clone.

14	TRBD1	TRBV6-5	TRBJ1-2	.	TGTGCCAGCCACAGGGGGCGAGGGGGCTATGGCTACACCTTC	CASHRGRGGYGYTF
17	TRBD2	TRBV18	TRBJ2-4	.	TGTGCCAGCTCACCTGGACTAGCGGGAGGGCCGGGAAACATTCAGTACTTC	CASSPGLAGGPGNIQYF
13	.	TRBV27	TRBJ1-4	.	TGTGCCAGCAGTTTGGGGCGAGAGGAAAAACTGTTTTTT	CASSLGREEKLFF
11	.	TRBV2	TRBJ2-1	.	TGTGCCAGCGGATATCACAATGAGCAGTTCTTC	CASGYHNEQFF
14	.	TRBV11-1	TRBJ1-1	.	TGTGCCAGCAGCCGTCTTACCCTGAACACTGAAGCTTTCTTT	CASSRLTLNTEAFF
15	.	TRBV5-6	TRBJ2-1	.	TGTGCCAGCAACCTCCGGTTGAGCTCCTACAATGAGCAGTTCTTC	CASNLRLSSYNEQFF
16	.	TRBV5-1	TRBJ1-3	.	TGCGCCAGCAGCAGGACAGCTCAGAGCTCTGGAAACACCATATATTTT	CASSRTAQSSGNTIYF
14	.	TRBV6-2/TRBV6-3	TRBJ1-1	once	TGTGCCAGCAGTTATGAAACTTGGGGTACTGAAGCTTTCTTT	CASSYETWGTEAFF
16	.	TRBV5-1	TRBJ1-2	.	TGCGCCAGCAGCTTGGCCCCGCGGGGGGAGGCCTATGGCTACACCTTC	CASSLAPRGEAYGYTF
17	.	TRBV7-8	TRBJ1-2	.	TGTGCCAGCAGCTTAGATCAAGGCTCAGGGTTTGAGTCTGGCTACACCTTC	CASSLDQGSGFESGYTF
17	TRBD2	TRBV7-2	TRBJ2-3	.	TGTGCCAGCAGCTACGGACTAGCGGGAGGGCCAAGGGATACGCAGTATTTT	CASSYGLAGGPRDTQYF
15	.	TRBV7-6	TRBJ2-7	.	TGTGCCAGCAGCTTAGCGGACAACCCGACGTACGAGCAGTACTTC	CASSLADNPTYEQYF
13	TRBD1	TRBV28	TRBJ2-7	once	TGTGCCAGCAAAGGACAGGGGGCCCACGAGCAGTACTTC	CASKGQGAHEQYF
15	.	TRBV7-9	TRBJ1-5	.	TGTGCCAGCAGCCCTATGGCAGGGGGCAATCAGCCCCAGCATTTT	CASSPMAGGNQPQHF
13	.	TRBV6-2/TRBV6-3	TRBJ1-6	.	TGTGCCAGCAGCCCGCGACAGTTTTTACCCCTCCACTTT	CASSPRQFLPLHF
15	.	TRBV18	TRBJ1-2	.	TGTGCCAGCTCACCCGGGGATCGGAATCGGAGGGGCTACACCTTC	CASSPGDRNRRGYTF
15	.	TRBV5-1	TRBJ1-4	.	TGCGCCAGCAGCTTCGGGGTGGCAACTAATGAAAAACTGTTTTTT	CASSFGVATNEKLFF